Following are 29 T cell receptor beta chains from one sample sequenced in a study of cytomegalovirus exposure and HLA in healthy donors (dated by TCRdb to the late 2010s). The library was made by the immunoSEQ multiplex PCR assay. A mixture of 60 forward primers for TCR Vbeta segments and 13 reverse primers for TCR Jbeta segments was used in the multiplex PCR. Held by TCRdb, this immuneACCESS table contains in-frame sequences only and omits some clones. Under half of the omission traces to an unresolved V gene where checked; the cause of the rest is unknown. Per the sample table, the count is approximately 120,000 clones. The ten largest account for 2.2% of the sample. What was sequenced was PBMCs. These TCRs come from a man in his forties in good health and CMV-seronegative.

The chain carries TRBV19 and TRBJ2-7; 10 nucleotides match TRBD1. The CDR3 has 15 residues. Germline loops: CDR1 LNHDA, CDR2 SQIVND (reference sequence). V was pared by 5 bases and J by 5 bases, with 9 bases of the junction left unmatched. The CDR3 nucleotides read TGTGCCAGTAGTCAAGACAGGGGGCGCTTAGACGAGCAGTACTTC. This codes for CASSQDRGRLDEQYF.

The V call is TRBV11-3, the J call TRBJ2-3, with a possible D match to TRBD2 (5 bases). The V gene's germline CDR1 is SGHNT and CDR2 YENEEA. The length of the CDR3 is 18 residues. V lost 1 base to trimming and J lost 1 base, with 18 bases between them. The CDR3 bases are TGTGCCAGCAGCTTAGTTGGGTTGTGGGAGTGGGGCACAGATACGCAGTATTTT. It codes for CASSLVGLWEWGTDTQYF.

The genes are TRBV7-9 and TRBJ2-5; 7 bases map to TRBD1. V was pared by 5 bases and J by 2 bases, with 11 bases of the junction left unmatched. CDR3 length: 16 amino acids. Germline V lookup: CDR1 SEHNR, CDR2 FQNEAQ (reference sequence). The CDR3 DNA sequence: TGTGCCAGCAGCCCCTACCGGACAGGAGATCAAGAGACCCAGTACTTC. Its protein product is CASSPYRTGDQETQYF. The variable domain in full, with the rest retrieved from reference TRBV7-9 and TRBJ2-5, is DTGVSQNPRHKITKRGQNVTFRCDPISEHNRLYWYRQTLGQGPEFLTYFQNEAQLEKSRLLSDRFSAERPKGSFSTLEIQRTEQGDSAMYLCASSPYRTGDQETQYFGPGTRLLVL.

The J gene is TRBJ2-1, the V gene TRBV19, with D possibly TRBD2 on 6 matching bases. This CDR3 has 12 amino acids. Germline V gene lookup returns CDR1 LNHDA and CDR2 SQIVND (reference sequence). The CDR3 DNA is TGTACTTTCTCGGCGGGGTACAATGAGCAGTTCTTC. It specifies CTFSAGYNEQFF.

V usage is TRBV27 and J usage is TRBJ2-7, with D unclear. Germline CDR1 is MNHEY and CDR2 is SMNVEV (reference sequence). V was shortened by 7 bases and J by 3 bases, with 13 bases between the two germline ends. This CDR3 spans 13 amino acids. The CDR3 DNA sequence: TGTGCCAGCAAACCAAGCCGCCTCTACGAGCAGTACTTC. It codes for CASKPSRLYEQYF.

The chain carries TRBV23-1 and TRBJ2-7; a weak D match, TRBD1 (6 bases). TRBV23-1 is an ORF for which the function is uncertain. The V end lost 0 bases, the J end lost 2 bases, and 23 bases lay between the germline ends. The CDR3 sequence is 19 residues long. CDR3 region: CASSQSPNIDRKLPYEQYF. Here the CDR3 DNA reads TGCGCCAGCAGTCAATCACCAAATATTGACAGGAAACTACCCTACGAGCAGTACTTC.

The gene calls are TRBV2 and TRBJ2-7, with unresolved D. The CDR3 runs to 13 residues. From germline, CDR1 is SNHLY and CDR2 FYNNEI. Trimming stripped 7 bases from V and 0 bases from J, with 10 bases between. CDR3 loop: CASMRVVSYEQYF. The CDR3 DNA follows: TGTGCCAGCATGCGAGTCGTCTCCTACGAGCAGTACTTC.

This rearrangement joins TRBV19 to TRBJ2-6, with TRBD1 as a possible D gene (6 bases). The CDR3 is 18 residues long. V gave up 3 bases and J gave up 0 bases, with 15 bases separating them. Germline CDR1 and CDR2: LNHDA and SQIVND (reference sequence). CDR3 sequence reads: CASSISTGKVSGANVLTF. As DNA, the CDR3 is TGTGCCAGTAGTATCTCGACAGGCAAAGTCTCTGGGGCCAACGTCCTGACTTTC.

V is TRBV7-2 and J is TRBJ1-5, with a tentative D call TRBD1 (5 bases). This CDR3 has 18 residues. Per germline, CDR1 SGHTA and CDR2 FQGNSA. The V and J ends lost 1 base and 4 bases respectively, with 20 bases between them. The DNA of the CDR3 is TGTGCCAGCAGCTTAGTGGGGCCTGGACCTGAACCAAATCAGCCCCAGCATTTT. This gives the protein CASSLVGPGPEPNQPQHF.

The V and J genes are TRBV6-5 and TRBJ1-2; tentative D call: TRBD1 (5 bases). This CDR3 has 13 residues. V was cut by 7 bases and J by 4 bases, with 13 bases left in between. Germline loops: CDR1 MNHEY, CDR2 SVGAGI. CDR3 sequence reads: CASKVTETYGYTF. The DNA for the CDR3 is TGTGCCAGCAAAGTGACAGAGACCTATGGCTACACCTTC.

V usage is TRBV7-2 and J usage is TRBJ2-7; 7 nucleotides match TRBD2. This CDR3 spans 15 amino acids. Germline CDR1 SGHTA, CDR2 FQGNSA. The V gene end was trimmed by 1 base and the J gene end by 0 bases; junction bases not matched to a gene: 3. In DNA form, the CDR3 reads TGTGCCAGCAGCTTAGTAGGGAGGGCCTCCTACGAGCAGTACTTC. This translates into CASSLVGRASYEQYF.

This chain uses TRBV29-1 with TRBJ2-7, with TRBD1 matching 9 bases. This CDR3 is built from 14 residues. After removal of 3 bases from V and 5 bases from J, the junction contained 8 bases not matched to a gene. CDR1 is SQVTM and CDR2 is ANQGSEA in the germline V gene. CDR3 DNA: TGCAGCGTTGATGGGGAACAGGGGGCGGACGAGCAGTACTTC. This gives the protein CSVDGEQGADEQYF.

This chain joins TRBV15 and TRBJ2-7; 9 bases align to TRBD2. This CDR3 region has 17 residues. J lost 0 bases, V lost 1 base, and 7 bases had no gene match. Per the germline V gene, CDR1 is LNHNV and CDR2 is YYDKDF (reference sequence). The CDR3 nucleotides are TGTGCCACCAGCAGAGTGATCGGACTAGCGAGCTCCTACGAGCAGTACTTC. Translated: CATSRVIGLASSYEQYF. Drawing the rest from reference TRBV15 and TRBJ2-7, the complete variable domain is DAMVIQNPRYQVTQFGKPVTLSCSQTLNHNVMYWYQQKSSQAPKLLFHYYDKDFNNEADTPDNFQSRRPNTSFCFLDIRSPGLGDTAMYLCATSRVIGLASSYEQYFGPGTRLTVT.

The CDR3: CASSLDSETQYF. The CDR3 DNA follows: TGCGCCAGCAGCTTGGACTCAGAGACCCAGTACTTC. The chain combines TRBV5-1 with TRBJ2-5; the D is unclear. Germline CDR1 SGHRS, CDR2 YFSETQ. The V gene lost 0 bases and the J gene lost 4 bases, with 4 bases spanning the gap. This CDR3 comprises 12 residues.

This rearrangement joins TRBV2 to TRBJ2-7; 13 bases are shared with TRBD2. V lost 8 bases, J lost 0 bases, and 7 bases stayed unmatched. The CDR3 is made up of 16 amino acids. CDR1 SNHLY and CDR2 FYNNEI come from the germline V gene. CDR3 loop: CASGTSGKHSSYEQYF. The CDR3 region has the DNA TGTGCCAGCGGGACTAGCGGGAAACATAGCTCCTACGAGCAGTACTTC.

The chain links TRBV6-1 to TRBJ2-7; no definite D call. The CDR3 is made up of 12 amino acids. Trimming took off 3 bases at V and 7 bases at J, with 10 bases between the two ends. Germline CDR1 is MNHNS and CDR2 is SASEGT. CDR3 loop: CASSDVQSEQYF. The CDR3 bases are TGTGCCAGCAGTGATGTACAGAGTGAGCAGTACTTC.

With regard to this clone: Relative to the germline gene, one junction end is altered; a read error may explain this. The V call is TRBV7-7, the J call TRBJ2-7, with D maybe TRBD1 (6 bases). The length of the CDR3 is 13 residues. Germline CDR1 SSHAT, CDR2 FNYEAQ (reference sequence). The CDR3 coding sequence is TGTGCTAGCAGCTTTCACAGGGACTACGAGCAGTACTTC. Protein product: CASSFHRDYEQYF.

The chain carries TRBV7-9 and TRBJ2-3, with D uncertain. This CDR3 spans 13 amino acids. Trimming removed 3 bases at V and 4 bases at J, with 8 bases between. CDR1 is SEHNR and CDR2 is FQNEAQ in the germline V gene (reference sequence). Here the CDR3 DNA reads TGTGCCAGCAGCTTCGGGTTTTCAGATACGCAGTATTTT. Its protein product is CASSFGFSDTQYF.

This chain joins TRBV5-4 and TRBJ1-6; TRBD1 matches at 8 bases. V shed 0 bases, J shed 7 bases, and the junction held 12 bases outside the gene matches. Germline V gene data show CDR1 as SGHNT and CDR2 as YYREEE (reference sequence). This CDR3 has 18 amino acids. Written as DNA, the CDR3 is TGTGCCAGCAGCTTGGTTTTCACAGGAAGGACAGGGAATTCACCCCTCCACTTT. Protein: CASSLVFTGRTGNSPLHF.

This chain joins TRBV11-3 and TRBJ1-2, with unresolved D. The CDR3 is 14 amino acids. Germline CDR1 SGHNT, CDR2 YENEEA. V gave up 0 bases and J gave up 8 bases, with 13 bases separating them. DNA for the CDR3: TGTGCCAGCAGCTTAGACCTAAACCGCTACGGCTACACCTTC. This sequence encodes CASSLDLNRYGYTF.

The chain's CDR3 is CASSSRGGTDTEAFF. In DNA form, the CDR3 reads TGTGCCAGCAGTTCCCGGGGAGGGACGGACACTGAAGCTTTCTTT. The chain has TRBV6-1 and TRBJ1-1; tentatively, D is TRBD1 (5 bases). Germline lookup yields CDR1 MNHNS and CDR2 SASEGT. The CDR3 extends over 15 amino acids. V dropped 5 bases and J dropped 3 bases, with 16 bases sitting between them.

The chain is built from TRBV5-4 and TRBJ2-2, with 11 positions matching TRBD2. Germline loops: CDR1 SGHNT, CDR2 YYREEE (reference sequence). The ends lost 3 bases at V and 0 bases at J; junction bases unmatched: 7. This CDR3 comprises 18 residues. CDR3 amino acids: CASSSGTSGPSNTGELFF. DNA for the CDR3: TGTGCCAGCAGCTCCGGGACTAGCGGTCCGTCGAACACCGGGGAGCTGTTTTTT.

This chain connects TRBV5-4 to TRBJ2-5, with 9 bases fitting TRBD1. V gave up 4 bases and J gave up 5 bases; unmatched junction bases: 3. This CDR3 spans 13 amino acids. Germline CDR1 is SGHNT and CDR2 is YYREEE (reference sequence). In nucleotides, the CDR3 is TGTGCCAGCAGCAGGACAGGGGTGGAGACCCAGTACTTC. Residues: CASSRTGVETQYF.

The chain joins TRBV13 to TRBJ1-2, with D unclear. The CDR3 is 15 amino acids. V dropped 0 bases and J dropped 5 bases, with 13 bases sitting between them. CDR1 and CDR2 from the germline V gene are PRHDT and FYEKMQ (reference sequence). The CDR3 loop reads CASSLGRGANYGYTF. The CDR3 DNA follows: TGTGCCAGCAGCTTAGGGCGAGGAGCAAATTATGGCTACACCTTC. The variable domain in full, with the rest retrieved from reference TRBV13 and TRBJ1-2, is AAGVIQSPRHLIKEKRETATLKCYPIPRHDTVYWYQQGPGQDPQFLISFYEKMQSDKGSIPDRFSAQQFSDYHSELNMSSLELGDSALYFCASSLGRGANYGYTFGSGTRLTVV.

This chain links TRBV4-2 with TRBJ2-5; 7 bases are a match to TRBD2. The length of the CDR3 is 17 residues. In germline, CDR1 is LGHNA, CDR2 YNFKEQ. V shed 0 bases and J 1 base; nucleotides not matched to a gene: 8. The CDR3 loop reads CASSQEPLAAPQETQYF. CDR3 nucleotide sequence: TGTGCCAGCAGCCAAGAACCCCTAGCGGCTCCCCAAGAGACCCAGTACTTC.

The gene calls are TRBV30 and TRBJ1-2; tentative D call: TRBD1 (5 bases). The CDR3 spans 13 residues. Per germline, CDR1 GTSNPN and CDR2 SVGIG (reference sequence). The CDR3, as DNA: TGTGCACAGGACCGACAGTCCCTCTATGGCTACACCTTC. Its protein is CAQDRQSLYGYTF.

The V gene is TRBV6-1, the J gene TRBJ2-3, with TRBD2 matching over 7 bases. Germline V gene lookup returns CDR1 MNHNS and CDR2 SASEGT. The CDR3 has 14 amino acids. Trimming took 11 bases from V and 3 from J; bases not matched to a gene: 11. The CDR3 region is CAGAVAGGTDTQYF. The CDR3 nucleotides are TGTGCCGGAGCAGTAGCGGGTGGAACAGATACGCAGTATTTT.

The gene calls are TRBV4-1 and TRBJ1-5; D might be TRBD1 (6 bases). CDR3 length equals 16 residues. Between the trimmed V and J ends, which lost 3 bases and 2 bases, there was a span of 14 bases. CDR1 is MGHRA, CDR2 YSYEKL, per germline. CDR3 region: CASSQGTGIRNQPQHF. CDR3 sequence (DNA): TGCGCCAGCAGCCAGGGAACAGGGATTCGCAATCAGCCCCAGCATTTT.

The V and J genes are TRBV7-9 and TRBJ2-3; 11 bases line up with TRBD2. Losses at the gene ends were 2 bases for V and 6 bases for J; bases not matched to a gene: 7. Germline lookup yields CDR1 SEHNR and CDR2 FQNEAQ (reference sequence). The CDR3 extends over 16 amino acids. CDR3 residues: CASSLIMTSGTDTQYF. The CDR3 coding sequence is TGTGCCAGCAGCTTAATTATGACTAGCGGGACTGATACGCAGTATTTT.